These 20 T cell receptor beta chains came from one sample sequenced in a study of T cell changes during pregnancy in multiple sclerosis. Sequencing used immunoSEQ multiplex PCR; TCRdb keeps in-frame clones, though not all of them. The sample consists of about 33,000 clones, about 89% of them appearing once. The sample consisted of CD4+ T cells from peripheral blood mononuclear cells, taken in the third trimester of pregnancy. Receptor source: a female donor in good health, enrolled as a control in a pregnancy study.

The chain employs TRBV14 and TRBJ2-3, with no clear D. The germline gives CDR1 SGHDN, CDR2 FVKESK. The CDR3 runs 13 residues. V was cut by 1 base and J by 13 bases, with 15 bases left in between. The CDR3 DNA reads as TGTGCCAGCAGCCAAGTTTTCTCGTTAGTTGAGTATTTT. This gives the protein CASSQVFSLVEYF.

Here the CDR3 DNA reads TGTGCCATCAGTGGGAGGGGACAGGGGATCCACGAGCAGTACTTC. Protein product: CAISGRGQGIHEQYF. The chain is built from TRBV10-3 and TRBJ2-7; TRBD1 matches at 10 bases. V was pared by 4 bases and J by 5 bases, with 8 bases of the junction left unmatched. This CDR3 region has 15 residues. The germline V gene has CDR1 ENHRY and CDR2 SYGVKD.

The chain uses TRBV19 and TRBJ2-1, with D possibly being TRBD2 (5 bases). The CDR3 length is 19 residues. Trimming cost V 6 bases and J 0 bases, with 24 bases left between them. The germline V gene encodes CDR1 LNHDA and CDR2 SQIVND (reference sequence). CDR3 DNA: TGTGCCAGTAGCCTAATAAGTGGGAGTCGGCCTAGCTCCTACAATGAGCAGTTCTTC. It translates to CASSLISGSRPSSYNEQFF.

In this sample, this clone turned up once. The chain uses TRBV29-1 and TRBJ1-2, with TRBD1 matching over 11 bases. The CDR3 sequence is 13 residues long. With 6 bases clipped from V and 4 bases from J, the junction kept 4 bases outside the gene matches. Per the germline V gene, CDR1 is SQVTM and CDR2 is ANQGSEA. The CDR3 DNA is TGCAGCGTCGGGACAGGGGGTCCCTATGGCTACACCTTC. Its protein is CSVGTGGPYGYTF.

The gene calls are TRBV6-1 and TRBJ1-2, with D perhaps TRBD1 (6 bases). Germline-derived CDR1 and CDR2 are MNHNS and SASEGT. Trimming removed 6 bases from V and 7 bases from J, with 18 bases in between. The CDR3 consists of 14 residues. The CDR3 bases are TGTGCCAGCAGGTTGACAGGCGCAGGGAGTGGCTACACCTTC. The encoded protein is CASRLTGAGSGYTF.

The CDR3 DNA is TGTGCCAGCAGTCCTCACAACTACGAGCAGTACTTC. Translation: CASSPHNYEQYF. The chain combines TRBV28 with TRBJ2-7; no clear D. CDR1 MDHEN and CDR2 SYDVKM come from the germline V gene. This CDR3 has 12 residues. Trimming took off 5 bases at V and 3 bases at J, with 8 bases between the two ends.

The CDR3 here is CSVIFLSRQQKYNEQFF. CDR3 sequence (DNA): TGCAGCGTAATTTTCCTCTCGCGACAGCAGAAGTACAATGAGCAGTTCTTC. The chain recombines TRBV29-1 with TRBJ2-1; possible D gene TRBD1, 5 bases. V gave up 6 bases and J gave up 4 bases, with 25 bases separating them. Germline CDR1 SQVTM, CDR2 ANQGSEA. The CDR3 is 17 amino acids.

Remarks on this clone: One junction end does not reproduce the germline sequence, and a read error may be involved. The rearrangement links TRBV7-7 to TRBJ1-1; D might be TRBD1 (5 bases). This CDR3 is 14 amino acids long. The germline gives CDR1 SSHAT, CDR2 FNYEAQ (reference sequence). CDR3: CASSTRQWNTEAFF. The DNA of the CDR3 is TGTGCTAGCAGCACCCGACAGTGGAACACTGAAGCTTTCTTT.

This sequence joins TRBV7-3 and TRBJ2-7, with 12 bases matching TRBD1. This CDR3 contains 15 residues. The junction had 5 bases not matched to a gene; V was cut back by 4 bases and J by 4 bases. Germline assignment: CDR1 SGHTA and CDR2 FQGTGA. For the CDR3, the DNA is TGTGCCAGCAGCTCCCAGGGACAGGGGGCGTACGAGCAGTACTTC. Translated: CASSSQGQGAYEQYF.

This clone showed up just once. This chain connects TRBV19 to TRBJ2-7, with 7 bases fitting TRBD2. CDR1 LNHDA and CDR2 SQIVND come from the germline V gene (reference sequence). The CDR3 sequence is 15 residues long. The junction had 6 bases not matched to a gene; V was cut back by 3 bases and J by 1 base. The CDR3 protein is CASSMLGEGSYEQYF. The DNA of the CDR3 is TGTGCCAGTAGTATGTTGGGGGAGGGATCCTACGAGCAGTACTTC.

CDR3 in DNA: TGCGCCAGCAGCTTCGGAGGGTTCAATGAGCAGTTCTTC. Its translation: CASSFGGFNEQFF. The V call is TRBV5-1, the J call TRBJ2-1, with a tentative D call TRBD2 (6 bases). Trimming cost V 2 bases and J 6 bases, with 9 bases left between them. There are 13 residues in the CDR3. The germline V gene encodes CDR1 SGHRS and CDR2 YFSETQ.

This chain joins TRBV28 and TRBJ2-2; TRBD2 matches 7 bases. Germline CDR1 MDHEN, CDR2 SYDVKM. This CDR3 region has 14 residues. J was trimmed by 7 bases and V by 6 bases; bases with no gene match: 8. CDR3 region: CASRPGGYGGELFF. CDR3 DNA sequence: TGTGCCAGCAGGCCCGGGGGGTATGGCGGGGAGCTGTTTTTT.

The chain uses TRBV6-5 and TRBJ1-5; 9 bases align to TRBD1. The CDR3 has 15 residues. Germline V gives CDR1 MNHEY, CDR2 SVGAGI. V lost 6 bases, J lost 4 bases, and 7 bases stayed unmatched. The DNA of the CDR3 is TGTGCCAGCAGGGACGGGACAGGGAGGAATCAGCCCCAGCATTTT. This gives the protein CASRDGTGRNQPQHF.

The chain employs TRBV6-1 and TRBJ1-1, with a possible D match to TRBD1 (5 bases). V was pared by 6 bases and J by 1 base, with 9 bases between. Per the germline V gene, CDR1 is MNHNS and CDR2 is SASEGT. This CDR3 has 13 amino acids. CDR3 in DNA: TGTGCCAGCAGCTCCACAGGGAACACTGAAGCTTTCTTT. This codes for CASSSTGNTEAFF.

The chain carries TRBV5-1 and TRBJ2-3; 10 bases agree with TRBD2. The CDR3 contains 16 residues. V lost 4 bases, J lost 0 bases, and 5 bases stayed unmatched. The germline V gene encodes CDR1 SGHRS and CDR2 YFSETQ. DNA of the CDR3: TGCGCCAGCAGCGTACCTAGCGGGGGTAGCACAGATACGCAGTATTTT. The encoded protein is CASSVPSGGSTDTQYF.

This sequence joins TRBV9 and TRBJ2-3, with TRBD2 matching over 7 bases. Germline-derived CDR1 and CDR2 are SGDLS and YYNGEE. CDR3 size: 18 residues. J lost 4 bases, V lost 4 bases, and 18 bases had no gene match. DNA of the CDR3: TGTGCCAGCAGCCCGGGCCCCCTTGGCGGGAGAGGGGCAGATACGCAGTATTTT. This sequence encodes CASSPGPLGGRGADTQYF.

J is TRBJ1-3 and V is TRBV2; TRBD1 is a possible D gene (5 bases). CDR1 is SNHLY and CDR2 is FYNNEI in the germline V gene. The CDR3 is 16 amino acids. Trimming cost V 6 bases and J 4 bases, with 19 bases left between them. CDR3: CASSPLLTVPGNTIYF. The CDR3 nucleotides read TGTGCCAGCAGCCCCCTCCTGACAGTACCCGGAAACACCATATATTTT. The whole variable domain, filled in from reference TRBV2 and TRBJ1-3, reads EPEVTQTPSHQVTQMGQEVILRCVPISNHLYFYWYRQILGQKVEFLVSFYNNEISEKSEIFDDQFSVERPDGSNFTLKIRSTKLEDSAMYFCASSPLLTVPGNTIYFGEGSWLTVV.

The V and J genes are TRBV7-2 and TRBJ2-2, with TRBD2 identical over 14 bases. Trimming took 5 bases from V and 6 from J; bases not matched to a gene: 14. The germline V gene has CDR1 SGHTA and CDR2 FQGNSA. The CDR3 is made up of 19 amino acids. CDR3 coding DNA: TGTGCCAGCAGCCTCCTGCCCGGGACTAGCGGGAGAAATTCCGGGGAGCTGTTTTTT. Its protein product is CASSLLPGTSGRNSGELFF.

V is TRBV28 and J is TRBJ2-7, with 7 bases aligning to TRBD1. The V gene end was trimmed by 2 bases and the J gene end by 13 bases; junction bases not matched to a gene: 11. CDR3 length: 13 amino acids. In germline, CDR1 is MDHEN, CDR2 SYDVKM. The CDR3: CASSLDDGTVPYF. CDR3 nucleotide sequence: TGTGCCAGCAGTTTAGACGACGGGACAGTACCCTACTTC.

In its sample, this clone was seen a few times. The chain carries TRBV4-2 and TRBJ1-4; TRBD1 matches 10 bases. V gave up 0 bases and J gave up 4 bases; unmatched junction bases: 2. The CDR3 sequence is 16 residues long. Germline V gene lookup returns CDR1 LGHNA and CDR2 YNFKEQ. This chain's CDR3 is CASSQDGTGDNEKLFF. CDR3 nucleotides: TGTGCCAGCAGCCAAGACGGGACAGGGGATAATGAAAAACTGTTTTTT.